Each of the 26 T cell receptor beta chains below was sequenced from the same sample in a study of blood T cell repertoires in COVID-19. TCRdb's copy holds only in-frame clones and misses some; the assay was immunoSEQ multiplex PCR. This table has about 65,000 clones, around 79% appearing once. Sequenced input: peripheral blood. These TCRs come from a human donor in a cohort sampled during active COVID-19.

This clone was found once. The rearrangement links TRBV6-6 to TRBJ1-6, with 12 bases identical to TRBD1. Germline CDR1 MNHNY, CDR2 SVGAGI (reference sequence). CDR3 length: 15 residues. V lost 6 bases to trimming and J lost 9 bases; unmatched junction nucleotides: 6. The CDR3 DNA is TGTGCCAGCAGACCCGGGACAGGGGGCGTTTCACCCCTCCACTTT. It translates to CASRPGTGGVSPLHF.

The chain has TRBV5-6 and TRBJ1-3, with a weak D call TRBD1 (6 bases). Per germline, CDR1 SGHDT and CDR2 YYEEEE. V dropped 4 bases and J dropped 2 bases, with 19 bases sitting between them. The CDR3 extends over 17 amino acids. The CDR3 region is CASSKVQGSRAGNTIYF. The CDR3 region has the DNA TGTGCCAGCAGCAAGGTACAGGGTAGTAGGGCTGGAAACACCATATATTTT.

The V and J genes are TRBV14 and TRBJ2-6, with a weak D call TRBD2 (6 bases). Trimming stripped 4 bases from V and 2 bases from J, with 18 bases between. This CDR3 comprises 18 residues. CDR1 is SGHDN and CDR2 is FVKESK in the germline V gene. The CDR3 region has the DNA TGTGCCAGCAGCCCCCAGGGACTGCGGGGCGCTGGGGCCAACGTCCTGACTTTC. It yields the protein CASSPQGLRGAGANVLTF. The whole variable domain, remainder taken from reference TRBV14 and TRBJ2-6, is EAGVTQFPSHSVIEKGQTVTLRCDPISGHDNLYWYRRVMGKEIKFLLHFVKESKQDESGMPNNRFLAERTGGTYSTLKVQPAELEDSGVYFCASSPQGLRGAGANVLTFGAGSRLTVL.

The CDR3 DNA reads as TGTGCCAGCAGTCCCCCGGGACAAAAAGAGACCCAGTACTTC. Protein: CASSPPGQKETQYF. The chain recombines TRBV6-5 with TRBJ2-5, with D possibly being TRBD1 (6 bases). In germline, CDR1 is MNHEY, CDR2 SVGAGI. CDR3 size: 14 residues. V lost 5 bases and J 3 bases, leaving 13 bases between the germline ends.

The CDR3 coding sequence is TGTGCCAGCAGCTCTACAGCGGGGGTGGCCACCGGGGAGCTGTTTTTT. This sequence encodes CASSSTAGVATGELFF. This sequence joins TRBV5-5 and TRBJ2-2; TRBD2 agrees at 8 bases. CDR1 SGHKS and CDR2 YYEKEE come from the germline V gene (reference sequence). The CDR3 spans 16 residues. V shed 3 bases, J shed 4 bases, and the junction held 8 bases outside the gene matches.

The chain couples TRBV28 to TRBJ2-7; unclear D gene. The CDR3 consists of 15 residues. Germline assignment: CDR1 MDHEN and CDR2 SYDVKM. The V and J ends lost 5 bases and 3 bases respectively, with 17 bases between them. As DNA, the CDR3 is TGTGCCAGCAGTCCGTCCGAAGGAGTTGGCTACGAGCAGTACTTC. This gives the protein CASSPSEGVGYEQYF.

The rearrangement joins TRBV6-5 to TRBJ1-2, with 11 positions matching TRBD1. This CDR3 is 16 amino acids long. V was pared by 1 base and J by 5 bases, with 6 bases of the junction left unmatched. Per germline, CDR1 MNHEY and CDR2 SVGAGI. CDR3 loop: CASSYFRTGGGYGYTF. For the CDR3, the DNA is TGTGCCAGCAGTTACTTCCGGACAGGGGGCGGGTATGGCTACACCTTC.

The chain couples TRBV27 to TRBJ2-2, with TRBD2 identical over 7 bases. This CDR3 region has 14 residues. The germline CDR1 and CDR2 sequences are MNHEY and SMNVEV (reference sequence). Trimming took 8 bases from V and 4 from J; bases not matched to a gene: 7. Here the CDR3 DNA reads TGTGCCAGCCACGCGGGAGCGCGCACCGGGGAGCTGTTTTTT. This translates into CASHAGARTGELFF.

The V and J genes are TRBV29-1 and TRBJ1-1; D gene uncertain. V was clipped by 7 bases and J by 3 bases, with 21 bases between them. Germline CDR1 is SQVTM and CDR2 is ANQGSEA. This CDR3 is built from 15 residues. Here the CDR3 reads CSAQLWAPRDTEAFF. CDR3 sequence (DNA): TGCAGCGCCCAGCTCTGGGCCCCGAGAGACACTGAAGCTTTCTTT.

The chain recombines TRBV6-5 with TRBJ2-1, with 12 bases matching TRBD2. The V segment lost 5 bases and the J segment 7 bases; nucleotides outside the gene matches: 3. The CDR3 length is 14 residues. In germline, CDR1 is MNHEY, CDR2 SVGAGI. The CDR3 DNA follows: TGTGCCAGCAGTCTAGCGGGAGGGCCAAATGAGCAGTTCTTC. The encoded protein is CASSLAGGPNEQFF.

The V gene is TRBV14, the J gene TRBJ1-1; D call uncertain. This CDR3 has 14 amino acids. Germline loops: CDR1 SGHDN, CDR2 FVKESK. Trimming took 0 bases from V and 3 from J, leaving 8 bases between them. CDR3 nucleotides: TGTGCCAGCAGCCAAGATTGGGCAGACACTGAAGCTTTCTTT. Residues: CASSQDWADTEAFF. Full variable domain (rest looked up from reference TRBV14 and TRBJ1-1): EAGVTQFPSHSVIEKGQTVTLRCDPISGHDNLYWYRRVMGKEIKFLLHFVKESKQDESGMPNNRFLAERTGGTYSTLKVQPAELEDSGVYFCASSQDWADTEAFFGQGTRLTVV.

This clone was found once. V gene TRBV7-2 combines with J gene TRBJ2-3, with 12 bases fitting TRBD1. The V segment lost 5 bases and the J segment 4 bases; nucleotides outside the gene matches: 7. CDR1 is SGHTA, CDR2 FQGNSA, per germline. The CDR3 contains 16 residues. CDR3: CASSPQGTGGADTQYF. The DNA for the CDR3 is TGTGCCAGCAGCCCACAGGGGACAGGGGGCGCAGATACGCAGTATTTT.

This rearrangement joins TRBV20-1 to TRBJ1-3; a possible D gene is TRBD1 (5 bases). The CDR3 loop spans 11 amino acids. The germline CDR1 and CDR2 sequences are DFQATT and SNEGSKA (reference sequence). The ends were cut back, 6 bases at V and 3 bases at J, with 6 bases in the middle. The CDR3: CSAGVGNTIYF. The CDR3 DNA reads TGCAGTGCAGGGGTTGGAAACACCATATATTTT.

This chain links TRBV4-2 with TRBJ2-2; no clear D gene. V was trimmed by 7 bases and J by 1 base, leaving 13 bases between them. This CDR3 has 15 residues. The germline V gene has CDR1 LGHNA and CDR2 YNFKEQ. CDR3 protein: CASNIERMNTGELFF. DNA of the CDR3: TGTGCCAGCAATATAGAGAGGATGAACACCGGGGAGCTGTTTTTT.

This chain uses TRBV11-2 with TRBJ2-1; 7 bases match TRBD1. This CDR3 contains 13 residues. V shed 7 bases, J shed 4 bases, and the junction held 4 bases outside the gene matches. Per the germline V gene, CDR1 is SGHAT and CDR2 is FQNNGV. In DNA, the CDR3 is TGTGCCAGCACCCTGGACAGGTACAATGAGCAGTTCTTC. Its protein is CASTLDRYNEQFF.

In this sample, this clone turned up a few times. V is TRBV6-5 and J is TRBJ1-1; a weak D match, TRBD1 (5 bases). Looked up from germline, CDR1 is MNHEY and CDR2 is SVGAGI. The CDR3 runs to 13 residues. Trimming removed 7 bases from V and 3 bases from J, with 12 bases in between. Here the CDR3 DNA reads TGTGCCAGCATTGGTCAGGGTCACACTGAAGCTTTCTTT. This encodes CASIGQGHTEAFF.

The V call is TRBV15, the J call TRBJ2-7; 9 bases are shared with TRBD1. With 5 bases clipped from V and 6 bases from J, the junction kept 8 bases outside the gene matches. The CDR3 spans 14 residues. Germline V gene data show CDR1 as LNHNV and CDR2 as YYDKDF (reference sequence). In DNA form, the CDR3 reads TGTGCCACCAGCGTAAGGACAGGGGATGCCGAGCAGTACTTC. Translation: CATSVRTGDAEQYF.

The CDR3 coding sequence is TGCGCCAGCAGCTTACAGGGAGATGAGCAGTTCTTC. Its translation: CASSLQGDEQFF. The chain links TRBV5-1 to TRBJ2-1, with D possibly matching TRBD1 (6 bases). Trimming shortened V by 2 bases and J by 8 bases, and 8 bases separated the two germline ends. The CDR3 loop spans 12 amino acids. Germline assignment: CDR1 SGHRS and CDR2 YFSETQ.

The genes are TRBV11-2 and TRBJ1-2, with TRBD1 matching 9 bases. The germline gives CDR1 SGHAT, CDR2 FQNNGV. CDR3 length: 13 residues. V lost 7 bases, J lost 8 bases, and 8 bases stayed unmatched. CDR3 in amino acids: CASTPGQGKGYTF. The CDR3 DNA follows: TGTGCCAGCACCCCGGGACAGGGAAAAGGCTACACCTTC.

This clone has a single count. The chain uses TRBV5-1 and TRBJ2-7; 7 nucleotides line up with TRBD2. The CDR3 extends over 15 amino acids. Germline V CDR1 and CDR2: SGHRS, YFSETQ. The junction had 6 bases not matched to a gene; V was cut back by 3 bases and J by 0 bases. The CDR3 spells CASSSSGRVSYEQYF. The CDR3 nucleotides read TGCGCCAGCAGCTCCTCGGGGAGGGTCTCCTACGAGCAGTACTTC.

The rearrangement links TRBV7-8 to TRBJ2-2; 11 bases align to TRBD2. The CDR3 has 19 residues. The trim removed 3 bases at V and 2 bases at J, leaving 11 bases unmatched. The V gene's germline CDR1 is SGHVS and CDR2 FQNEAQ. CDR3 DNA: TGTGCCAGCAGCTTCTTTAGCGGGAGGGCAGGAAGAAACACCGGGGAGCTGTTTTTT. The encoded protein is CASSFFSGRAGRNTGELFF.

This clone was observed a few times. The V gene is TRBV4-2, the J gene TRBJ1-3; 8 bases are shared with TRBD1. The CDR3 loop spans 17 amino acids. The ends lost 2 bases at V and 2 bases at J; junction bases unmatched: 8. Germline CDR1 reads LGHNA; CDR2 reads YNFKEQ. The CDR3 bases are TGTGCCAGCAGCCAAACCCTCAGGGGGCTGGCTGGAAACACCATATATTTT. Encoded protein: CASSQTLRGLAGNTIYF.

The rearrangement links TRBV29-1 to TRBJ1-1; possibly TRBD1 for D (5 bases). The ends were cut back, 7 bases at V and 0 bases at J, with 12 bases in the middle. The V gene's germline CDR1 is SQVTM and CDR2 ANQGSEA. The CDR3 totals 13 residues. In DNA, the CDR3 is TGCAGCGCCCTGACAGTGATGAACACTGAAGCTTTCTTT. This encodes CSALTVMNTEAFF.

The V gene is TRBV4-1, the J gene TRBJ2-5; D is possibly TRBD1 (6 bases). This CDR3 is 17 amino acids long. V lost 1 base, J lost 5 bases, and 20 bases lay in between. Per the germline V gene, CDR1 is MGHRA and CDR2 is YSYEKL. As DNA, the CDR3 is TGCGCCAGCAGCCAAGCAGGAGTTCAGGGGCCAGGGGAGACCCAGTACTTC. Its protein product is CASSQAGVQGPGETQYF.

This chain links TRBV9 with TRBJ2-1, with D possibly TRBD2 on 5 matching bases. Germline V gene sequence: CDR1 SGDLS, CDR2 YYNGEE. Trimming stripped 6 bases from V and 7 bases from J, with 23 bases between. This CDR3 is built from 16 residues. The DNA for the CDR3 is TGTGCCAGCACCTCCGGAATAGGTGGTGAGGGTAATGAGCAGTTCTTC. Protein: CASTSGIGGEGNEQFF. The full variable domain, its missing parts supplied by reference TRBV9 and TRBJ2-1, is DSGVTQTPKHLITATGQRVTLRCSPRSGDLSVYWYQQSLDQGLQFLIQYYNGEERAKGNILERFSAQQFPDLHSELNLSSLELGDSALYFCASTSGIGGEGNEQFFGPGTRLTVL.

The chain has TRBV19 and TRBJ1-1; a weak D match, TRBD1 (5 bases). This CDR3 region has 15 residues. Trimming cost V 5 bases and J 5 bases, with 18 bases left between them. The germline V gene encodes CDR1 LNHDA and CDR2 SQIVND (reference sequence). The CDR3 here is CASSPQEAGGTEAFF. The CDR3 DNA is TGTGCCAGTAGTCCGCAAGAGGCCGGGGGGACTGAAGCTTTCTTT.